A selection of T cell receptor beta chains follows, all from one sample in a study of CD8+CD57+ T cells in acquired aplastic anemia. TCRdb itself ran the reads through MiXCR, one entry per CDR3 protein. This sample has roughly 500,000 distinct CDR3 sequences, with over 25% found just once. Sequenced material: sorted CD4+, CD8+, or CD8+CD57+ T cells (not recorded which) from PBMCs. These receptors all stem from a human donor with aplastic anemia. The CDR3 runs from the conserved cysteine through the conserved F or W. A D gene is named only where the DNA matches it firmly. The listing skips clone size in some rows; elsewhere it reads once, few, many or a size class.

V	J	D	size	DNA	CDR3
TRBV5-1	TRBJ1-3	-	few	TGCGCCAGCAGCTTGAATCAGGGTGGAAACACCATATATTTT	CASSLNQGGNTIYF
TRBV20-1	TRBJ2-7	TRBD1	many	TGCAGTGCTCCGAAGGGACAGGGTAGCTACGAGCAGTACTTC	CSAPKGQGSYEQYF
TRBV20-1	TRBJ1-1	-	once	TGCAGTGCTAGGACGGCCAGGGGAGCTTTCTTT	CSARTARGAFF
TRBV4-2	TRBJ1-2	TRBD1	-	TGTGCCAGCAGCCAAGGGCGGGACAGTTCAAACTATGGCCACACCTTC	CASSQGRDSSNYGHTF
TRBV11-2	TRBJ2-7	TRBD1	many	TGTGCCAGCAGCCCCGGGACAGGGATTCGAGGGCTATACGAGCAGTACTTC	CASSPGTGIRGLYEQYF
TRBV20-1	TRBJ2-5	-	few	TGCAGTGCTCCAAATCAGGGGGGGAAAGAGACCCAGTACTTC	CSAPNQGGKETQYF
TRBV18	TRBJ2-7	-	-	TGTGCCAGCTCCGCGCTGGGGGACGAGCAGTACTTC	CASSALGDEQYF
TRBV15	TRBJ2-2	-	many	TGTGCCACCCGGACAGCTGACACCGGGGAGCTGTTTTTT	CATRTADTGELFF
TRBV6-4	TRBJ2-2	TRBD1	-	TGTGCCAGCAGGGACAGGGAGGCCGGGGAGCTGTTTTTT	CASRDREAGELFF
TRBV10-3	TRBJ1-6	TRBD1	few	TGTGCCAGCAGGAGACCGGGACAGGGAGTTGGTTCACCCCTCCACTTT	CASRRPGQGVGSPLHF
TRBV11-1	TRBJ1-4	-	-	TGTGCCAGCAGCTTACGCCGCAGTGGGGGAACTAATGAAAAACTGTTTTTT	CASSLRRSGGTNEKLFF
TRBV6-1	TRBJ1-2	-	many	TGTGCCAGCACCAACGGGGGGAACTATGGCTACACCTTC	CASTNGGNYGYTF
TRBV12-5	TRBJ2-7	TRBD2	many	TGTGCTAGTGGTCTGGGACTAGGGACCTACGAGCAGTACTTC	CASGLGLGTYEQYF
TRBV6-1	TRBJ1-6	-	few	TGTGCCAGCAGTGAACTATTAAGCTCCTATAATTCACCCCTCCACTTT	CASSELLSSYNSPLHF
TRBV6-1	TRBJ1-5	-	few	TGTGCCAGCAGATTTGGGACGGCATATAGCAATCAGCCCCAGCATTTT	CASRFGTAYSNQPQHF
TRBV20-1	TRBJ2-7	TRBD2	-	TGCAGTGCTAGAAGGCTAGCGGAAGAGCAGCACTTC	CSARRLAEEQHF